Listed here are 21 T cell receptor beta chains from one sample, sequenced in a study of OX40 agonist ivuxolimab in advanced cancers. The assay was immunoSEQ multiplex PCR, and TCRdb's table has in-frame clones only and misses some. The data contain fewer than 100,000 clones, about 89% of them singletons. This sample comprised CD4+ or CD8+ T cells sorted from blood, obtained in a trial of the OX40 agonist ivuxolimab. The receptors stem from an adult with an advanced solid tumor such as melanoma, head and neck, liver or kidney cancer.

This clone was counted between two and nine times. CDR3 in DNA: TGTGCCAGCAGCCCAGCCGGGAGCCACTGGGAGACCCAGTACTTC. It specifies CASSPAGSHWETQYF. This chain uses TRBV5-5 with TRBJ2-5; D is possibly TRBD2 (6 bases). CDR1 is SGHKS, CDR2 YYEKEE, per germline (reference sequence). The length of the CDR3 is 15 residues. The V end was cut by 4 bases, the J end by 5 bases, with 18 bases between.

This clone was picked up a small number of times. V gene TRBV6-1 combines with J gene TRBJ2-7; D unclear. The germline V gene has CDR1 MNHNS and CDR2 SASEGT. The ends were cut back, 2 bases at V and 4 bases at J, with 6 bases in the middle. The CDR3 has 12 amino acids. Here the CDR3 reads CASSEIGYEQYF. DNA of the CDR3: TGTGCCAGCAGTGAAATCGGGTACGAGCAGTACTTC.

CDR3 loop: CASSLEGAGNTEAFF. The CDR3, as DNA: TGTGCCAGCAGCTTAGAAGGTGCAGGAAACACTGAAGCTTTCTTT. The rearrangement links TRBV11-3 to TRBJ1-1; D not resolved. This CDR3 is built from 15 residues. Trimming cost V 0 bases and J 2 bases, with 10 bases left between them. CDR1 and CDR2 from the germline V gene are SGHNT and YENEEA.

V and J are TRBV9 and TRBJ2-5; tentative D call: TRBD2 (5 bases). The DNA end lines up better with TRBJ2-7; the J call may be wrong. The CDR3 length is 16 residues. Germline loops: CDR1 SGDLS, CDR2 YYNGEE. DNA for the CDR3: TGTGCCAGCAGCGTAAACCCCCGCGGGCAGGCCTACGAGCAGTACTTC. Translated: CASSVNPRGQAYEQYF.

The chain links TRBV5-6 to TRBJ2-7, with 15 positions matching TRBD2. V shed 3 bases, J shed 2 bases, and the junction held 3 bases outside the gene matches. CDR1 and CDR2 from the germline V gene are SGHDT and YYEEEE. The length of the CDR3 is 16 residues. CDR3 region: CASSWGLAGGPYEQYF. The CDR3 coding sequence is TGTGCCAGCAGCTGGGGACTAGCGGGAGGACCCTACGAGCAGTACTTC.

The chain links TRBV7-2 to TRBJ2-5, with D perhaps being TRBD1 or TRBD2 (6 bases each). CDR3 length: 11 residues. The germline CDR1 and CDR2 sequences are SGHTA and FQGNSA. CDR3: CATGTQETQYF. In DNA, the CDR3 is TGTGCTACAGGGACTCAAGAGACCCAGTACTTC.

This clone turned up a few times. The rearrangement links TRBV19 to TRBJ1-1, with 8 bases that match TRBD1. The V gene end was trimmed by 8 bases and the J gene end by 4 bases; junction bases not matched to a gene: 3. Germline V gene lookup returns CDR1 LNHDA and CDR2 SQIVND (reference sequence). This CDR3 spans 12 amino acids. The CDR3 DNA reads as TGTGCCAGTCAGGGGGCCGGCACTGAAGCTTTCTTT. Encoded protein: CASQGAGTEAFF.

The chain has TRBV14 and TRBJ2-2; tentative D call: TRBD2 (5 bases). In germline, CDR1 is SGHDN, CDR2 FVKESK. The CDR3 runs to 18 residues. V was trimmed by 4 bases and J by 2 bases, leaving 20 bases between them. DNA for the CDR3: TGTGCCAGCAGCCGAAGAGGACTCAGCGTTAGTAACACCGGGGAGCTGTTTTTT. Translated, it gives CASSRRGLSVSNTGELFF. Full variable domain (rest looked up from reference TRBV14 and TRBJ2-2): EAGVTQFPSHSVIEKGQTVTLRCDPISGHDNLYWYRRVMGKEIKFLLHFVKESKQDESGMPNNRFLAERTGGTYSTLKVQPAELEDSGVYFCASSRRGLSVSNTGELFFGEGSRLTVL.

There are a few counts of this clone. The CDR3 DNA reads TGTGCCAGCAGCCCCTTGGCAGGGTTTGGTTTCTATGGCTACACCTTC. It translates to CASSPLAGFGFYGYTF. This chain links TRBV16 with TRBJ1-2; D is possibly TRBD1 (5 bases). Trimming took 4 bases from V and 4 from J, leaving 19 bases between them. The CDR3 totals 16 residues. Germline values: CDR1 KGHSY, CDR2 FQNENV.

V and J are TRBV5-1 and TRBJ1-6; 8 positions agree with TRBD1. Germline V gene lookup returns CDR1 SGHRS and CDR2 YFSETQ. The ends lost 4 bases at V and 7 bases at J; junction bases unmatched: 7. The CDR3 extends over 15 amino acids. The CDR3 here is CASSVTGAGNSPLHF. CDR3 sequence (DNA): TGCGCCAGCAGCGTGACAGGGGCGGGAAATTCACCCCTCCACTTT. Full variable domain (remainder filled in from reference TRBV5-1 and TRBJ1-6): KAGVTQTPRYLIKTRGQQVTLSCSPISGHRSVSWYQQTPGQGLQFLFEYFSETQRNKGNFPGRFSGRQFSNSRSEMNVSTLELGDSALYLCASSVTGAGNSPLHFGNGTRLTVT.

J is TRBJ2-7 and V is TRBV28, with D tentatively TRBD1 or TRBD2 (5 bases each). Trimming cost V 7 bases and J 7 bases, with 26 bases left between them. CDR1 and CDR2 (germline): MDHEN, SYDVKM. CDR3 length: 16 residues. CDR3 region: CASTDAPGRRYGEQYF. CDR3 DNA: TGTGCCAGCACCGATGCTCCGGGACGCCGATATGGAGAGCAGTACTTC.

This clone was detected once. The chain employs TRBV27 and TRBJ2-1; TRBD2 agrees at 13 bases. The CDR3 length is 14 residues. Losses at the gene ends were 4 bases for V and 13 bases for J; bases not matched to a gene: 7. Germline V gene data show CDR1 as MNHEY and CDR2 as SMNVEV (reference sequence). In DNA form, the CDR3 reads TGTGCCAGCAGTTCCCCGGGACTAGCGGGGCCCCAGTTCTTC. This translates into CASSSPGLAGPQFF.

This chain links TRBV9 with TRBJ2-7; 8 positions agree with TRBD1. Germline V gene sequence: CDR1 SGDLS, CDR2 YYNGEE. V lost 0 bases to trimming and J lost 5 bases; unmatched junction nucleotides: 10. The CDR3 has 16 amino acids. Here the CDR3 DNA reads TGTGCCAGCAGCGTAGCTTCACAAGGACAGGGTCACGAGCAGTACTTC. Translation gives CASSVASQGQGHEQYF.

The rearrangement links TRBV18 to TRBJ1-2; D is unclear. The V gene lost 1 base and the J gene lost 3 bases, with 12 bases spanning the gap. From germline, CDR1 is KGHSH and CDR2 LQKENI. CDR3 size: 15 residues. The CDR3 region is CASSPQGGADYGYTF. The CDR3 DNA reads as TGTGCCAGCTCACCACAGGGAGGTGCGGACTATGGCTACACCTTC.

V usage is TRBV2 and J usage is TRBJ1-5; D remains unclear. Per germline, CDR1 SNHLY and CDR2 FYNNEI. The V and J ends lost 4 bases and 3 bases respectively, with 22 bases between them. This CDR3 is 18 amino acids long. CDR3 bases: TGTGCCAGCAGTGGTCAAAGGGAGGCACCGGGAGACAATCAGCCCCAGCATTTT. It codes for CASSGQREAPGDNQPQHF.

The chain has TRBV5-6 and TRBJ2-6, with 7 nucleotides matching TRBD1. The CDR3 has 17 residues. Germline CDR1 reads SGHDT; CDR2 reads YYEEEE. V lost 0 bases to trimming and J lost 0 bases; unmatched junction nucleotides: 3. DNA of the CDR3: TGTGCCAGCAGCTTGGACAGGGGAACCTCTGGGGCCAACGTCCTGACTTTC. As protein: CASSLDRGTSGANVLTF.

J is TRBJ2-1 and V is TRBV2; D assignment may be TRBD1 or TRBD2 (5 bases each). With 6 bases removed from V and 0 bases from J, the gap between germline ends came to 15 bases. This CDR3 comprises 16 residues. The germline CDR1 and CDR2 sequences are SNHLY and FYNNEI. CDR3 DNA: TGTGCCAGCAGGGGGCTCCTAGCCAGCTCCTACAATGAGCAGTTCTTC. Translation: CASRGLLASSYNEQFF.

The V gene is TRBV19, the J gene TRBJ2-7; tentatively, D is TRBD1 (6 bases). The CDR3 extends over 15 amino acids. V dropped 7 bases and J dropped 0 bases, with 16 bases sitting between them. Germline V gives CDR1 LNHDA, CDR2 SQIVND (reference sequence). CDR3 coding DNA: TGTGCCAGTAAGCGGACAGCAAAGAGCTCCTACGAGCAGTACTTC. Protein sequence: CASKRTAKSSYEQYF.

This rearrangement joins TRBV18 to TRBJ1-1; maybe TRBD1 (6 bases). V was shortened by 4 bases and J by 4 bases, with 13 bases between the two germline ends. CDR3 size: 14 residues. CDR1 is KGHSH, CDR2 LQKENI, per germline. The CDR3 protein is CASSLEGVGTEAFF. The CDR3 nucleotides read TGTGCCAGCTCACTAGAGGGGGTAGGCACTGAAGCTTTCTTT.

The V call is TRBV29-1, the J call TRBJ2-1, with D maybe TRBD2 (6 bases). V lost 1 base, J lost 9 bases, and 13 bases lay in between. The CDR3 loop spans 13 amino acids. Germline V gives CDR1 SQVTM, CDR2 ANQGSEA. The CDR3, as DNA: TGCAGCGTTGAAGGACTGGCTAGCGTTGAGCAGTTCTTC. Translation gives CSVEGLASVEQFF.

This chain links TRBV5-1 with TRBJ2-3; tentative D call: TRBD1 (6 bases). Trimming took off 5 bases at V and 14 bases at J, with 33 bases between the two ends. The germline V gene encodes CDR1 SGHRS and CDR2 YFSETQ. The CDR3 has 17 residues. Written as DNA, the CDR3 is TGCGCCAGCAGACGATCAACCCTAAGCGGCCCTGACAGGAGACTGTATTTT. This codes for CASRRSTLSGPDRRLYF.